This is a list of T cell receptor beta chains from one sample in a study of blood T cell repertoires in COVID-19. Here immunoSEQ multiplex PCR was the method, and the copy in TCRdb shows in-frame clones only, minus some. This sample carries 200,000 or so clones, roughly 80% of them seen once, and the ten largest clones take approximately 5.4%. Material: peripheral blood. These receptors were taken from a human donor in a cohort sampled during active COVID-19. The CDR3 runs from the conserved cysteine through the conserved F or W. Fields, in order: D gene, J gene, V gene, clone size, CDR3 DNA, CDR3 protein. D genes are given only for firm matches. Rows may omit the clone size; those that give it use once, few, many or a size class.

d_call: TRBD2
j_call: TRBJ2-7
v_call: TRBV30
clone_size: .
cdr3_nt: TGTGCCTGGAGTGGACTAGCGGTTTCCTACGAGCAGTACTTC
cdr3_aa: CAWSGLAVSYEQYF

d_call: .
j_call: TRBJ1-2
v_call: TRBV19
clone_size: .
cdr3_nt: TGTGCCAGTAGTATAGTCCTGGACAGTGATAACTATGGCTACACCTTC
cdr3_aa: CASSIVLDSDNYGYTF

d_call: .
j_call: TRBJ2-1
v_call: TRBV6-5
clone_size: .
cdr3_nt: TGTGCCAGCAGTTACTCGCCAAGCGGACTGGAGAATGAGCAGTTCTTC
cdr3_aa: CASSYSPSGLENEQFF

d_call: .
j_call: TRBJ1-1
v_call: TRBV11-3
clone_size: .
cdr3_nt: TGTGCCAGCAGCTTGAGGTCCACTGAAGCTTTCTTT
cdr3_aa: CASSLRSTEAFF

d_call: .
j_call: TRBJ2-1
v_call: TRBV6-2/TRBV6-3
clone_size: once
cdr3_nt: TGTGCCAGCAGTTACCAGGGGGGACCCTACAATGAGCAGTTCTTC
cdr3_aa: CASSYQGGPYNEQFF

d_call: TRBD1
j_call: TRBJ1-3
v_call: TRBV5-4
clone_size: .
cdr3_nt: TGTGCCAGCAGCCTAACGACAGGGAACTCTGGAAACACCATATATTTT
cdr3_aa: CASSLTTGNSGNTIYF

d_call: .
j_call: TRBJ1-1
v_call: TRBV7-3
clone_size: once
cdr3_nt: TGTGCCAGCAGCCGCGAGGGGAACACTGAAGCTTTCTTT
cdr3_aa: CASSREGNTEAFF

d_call: TRBD2
j_call: TRBJ2-1
v_call: TRBV5-4
clone_size: .
cdr3_nt: TGTGCCAGCAGCCTAAGACTAGCGGACTACAATGAGCAGTTCTTC
cdr3_aa: CASSLRLADYNEQFF

d_call: .
j_call: TRBJ2-7
v_call: TRBV19
clone_size: .
cdr3_nt: TGTGCCAGTAGTATAGGCGGGTACGAGCAGTACTTC
cdr3_aa: CASSIGGYEQYF

d_call: TRBD2
j_call: TRBJ2-7
v_call: TRBV5-1
clone_size: .
cdr3_nt: TGCGCCAGCAGCTTGGGAACTAGCGGAACCTACGAGCAGTACTTC
cdr3_aa: CASSLGTSGTYEQYF

d_call: .
j_call: TRBJ2-7
v_call: TRBV6-5
clone_size: .
cdr3_nt: TGTGCCAGCAGTTACGATAGCAGCTCCTACGAGCAGTACTTC
cdr3_aa: CASSYDSSSYEQYF

d_call: TRBD2
j_call: TRBJ2-5
v_call: TRBV28
clone_size: .
cdr3_nt: TGTGCCAGCAGTTTACTAGCGGACTACCCAGGGACCCAGTACTTC
cdr3_aa: CASSLLADYPGTQYF

d_call: TRBD1
j_call: TRBJ2-3
v_call: TRBV29-1
clone_size: .
cdr3_nt: TGCAGCGTTGAGCCAGGGGACAGGTTCACAGATACGCAGTATTTT
cdr3_aa: CSVEPGDRFTDTQYF

d_call: .
j_call: TRBJ1-4
v_call: TRBV7-2
clone_size: .
cdr3_nt: TGTGCCAGCAGCTTAGCGGGGCTGGGGGAAAAACTGTTTTTT
cdr3_aa: CASSLAGLGEKLFF

d_call: .
j_call: TRBJ1-2
v_call: TRBV5-4
clone_size: once
cdr3_nt: TGTGCCAGCAGCGTAGACCTTATCGGGTACTATGGCTACACCTTC
cdr3_aa: CASSVDLIGYYGYTF

d_call: .
j_call: TRBJ1-2
v_call: TRBV29-1
clone_size: .
cdr3_nt: TGCAGCGTTGTTGGCCGCTTAGGAGGGATCTATGGCTACACCTTC
cdr3_aa: CSVVGRLGGIYGYTF

d_call: TRBD2
j_call: TRBJ2-2
v_call: TRBV28
clone_size: .
cdr3_nt: TGTGCCAGCGTCGCCCGACGGGGACTAGCGAAGACCGGGGAGCTGTTTTTT
cdr3_aa: CASVARRGLAKTGELFF

d_call: TRBD1
j_call: TRBJ1-6
v_call: TRBV9
clone_size: .
cdr3_nt: TGTGCCAGCACTGGACAGGGCGGAAATTCACCCCTCCACTTT
cdr3_aa: CASTGQGGNSPLHF

d_call: TRBD1
j_call: TRBJ1-1
v_call: TRBV6-5
clone_size: .
cdr3_nt: TGTGCCAGCACCCAGGGACAGCGGGAGGCTGAAGCTTTCTTT
cdr3_aa: CASTQGQREAEAFF

d_call: .
j_call: TRBJ1-6
v_call: TRBV9
clone_size: .
cdr3_nt: TGTGCCAGCAGCGTCCAGGGAGGTAATTCACCCCTCCACTTT
cdr3_aa: CASSVQGGNSPLHF

d_call: .
j_call: TRBJ1-3
v_call: TRBV19
clone_size: .
cdr3_nt: TGTGCCAGTAGACAGGGTGCGATCACTGGAAACACCATATATTTT
cdr3_aa: CASRQGAITGNTIYF

d_call: .
j_call: TRBJ2-1
v_call: TRBV25-1
clone_size: .
cdr3_nt: TGTGCCAGCAAATTGGGCGCCAATGAGCAGTTCTTC
cdr3_aa: CASKLGANEQFF

d_call: TRBD2
j_call: TRBJ2-7
v_call: TRBV6-2/TRBV6-3
clone_size: .
cdr3_nt: TGTGCCAGCAGCCGAGGACTAGCGATCGCCTACGAGCAGTACTTC
cdr3_aa: CASSRGLAIAYEQYF

d_call: .
j_call: TRBJ1-1
v_call: TRBV30
clone_size: .
cdr3_nt: TGTGCCTGGGGGGTAGGGGGAGAGACTGAAGCTTTCTTT
cdr3_aa: CAWGVGGETEAFF

d_call: TRBD1
j_call: TRBJ1-3
v_call: TRBV5-1
clone_size: .
cdr3_nt: TGCGCCAGCAGCTTGGGGGACAGGGCCTCTGGAAACACCATATATTTT
cdr3_aa: CASSLGDRASGNTIYF

d_call: .
j_call: TRBJ1-5
v_call: TRBV7-8
clone_size: .
cdr3_nt: TGTGCCAGCAGCTTAGATCCGAGAAATAGCAATCAGCCCCAGCATTTT
cdr3_aa: CASSLDPRNSNQPQHF

d_call: TRBD2
j_call: TRBJ2-7
v_call: TRBV6-6
clone_size: .
cdr3_nt: TGTGCCAGCAGCCGGACTAGCGGGGGCTCCTACGAGCAGTACTTC
cdr3_aa: CASSRTSGGSYEQYF

d_call: .
j_call: TRBJ2-3
v_call: TRBV6-2/TRBV6-3
clone_size: .
cdr3_nt: TGTGCCAGCAGTTTCCGGACATTAATAAGCACAGATACGCAGTATTTT
cdr3_aa: CASSFRTLISTDTQYF

d_call: TRBD1
j_call: TRBJ2-7
v_call: TRBV11-1
clone_size: .
cdr3_nt: TGTGCCAGCAGCCAGGACAGGGTGTTACACGAGCAGTACTTC
cdr3_aa: CASSQDRVLHEQYF

d_call: TRBD1
j_call: TRBJ2-7
v_call: TRBV6-2/TRBV6-3
clone_size: .
cdr3_nt: TGTGCCAGCAGTTACCAGCCGGGACAGTCCTACGAGCAGTACTTC
cdr3_aa: CASSYQPGQSYEQYF

d_call: .
j_call: TRBJ2-2
v_call: TRBV19
clone_size: .
cdr3_nt: TGTGCCAGTAGTGTAACAGGGTTGAACACCGGGGAGCTGTTTTTT
cdr3_aa: CASSVTGLNTGELFF

d_call: .
j_call: TRBJ1-5
v_call: TRBV28
clone_size: .
cdr3_nt: TGTGCCAGCAGACCCGGGACATTCAATCAGCCCCAGCATTTT
cdr3_aa: CASRPGTFNQPQHF

d_call: TRBD1
j_call: TRBJ1-2
v_call: TRBV16
clone_size: .
cdr3_nt: TGTGCCAGCAGCCTACTAGTCGGGACAGTGGATTTGGGTGATTATGGCTACACCTTC
cdr3_aa: CASSLLVGTVDLGDYGYTF

d_call: TRBD1
j_call: TRBJ1-3
v_call: TRBV7-2
clone_size: once
cdr3_nt: TGTGCCAGCAGCGCGGGACAGAACTCTGGAAACACCATATATTTT
cdr3_aa: CASSAGQNSGNTIYF

d_call: .
j_call: TRBJ1-2
v_call: TRBV11-2
clone_size: .
cdr3_nt: TGTGCCAGCAGCTCGAGACATGGAGTGGGGGGGAACTATGGCTACACCTTC
cdr3_aa: CASSSRHGVGGNYGYTF

d_call: TRBD1
j_call: TRBJ1-5
v_call: TRBV6-5
clone_size: .
cdr3_nt: TGTGCCACCGGGACAGGGGAAAGAGCGCCCCAGCATTTT
cdr3_aa: CATGTGERAPQHF

d_call: TRBD1
j_call: TRBJ1-2
v_call: TRBV6-5
clone_size: .
cdr3_nt: TGTGCCAGCAGCTCTGGACAGGGGAGTATCTATGGCTACACCTTC
cdr3_aa: CASSSGQGSIYGYTF

d_call: TRBD1
j_call: TRBJ2-5
v_call: TRBV18
clone_size: .
cdr3_nt: TGTGCCAGCTCACCGGGACAGGGTGAGACCCAGTACTTC
cdr3_aa: CASSPGQGETQYF

d_call: TRBD2
j_call: TRBJ2-5
v_call: TRBV9
clone_size: .
cdr3_nt: TGTGCCAGCAGCGCAGGACTAGCGGGAGCAGAGACCCAGTACTTC
cdr3_aa: CASSAGLAGAETQYF

d_call: .
j_call: TRBJ2-1
v_call: TRBV19
clone_size: once
cdr3_nt: TGTGCCAGTAGTATAGGGGGGCTTGGGCAGTTCTTC
cdr3_aa: CASSIGGLGQFF

d_call: TRBD1
j_call: TRBJ1-5
v_call: TRBV2
clone_size: .
cdr3_nt: TGTGCCAGCGAGGGACAGGGGAGCCAGCCCCAGCATTTT
cdr3_aa: CASEGQGSQPQHF

d_call: .
j_call: TRBJ1-5
v_call: TRBV4-1
clone_size: .
cdr3_nt: TGCGCCAGCAGCCAAGAGGTCGGAGGGCCTCAGCCCCAGCATTTT
cdr3_aa: CASSQEVGGPQPQHF

d_call: .
j_call: TRBJ2-5
v_call: TRBV9
clone_size: .
cdr3_nt: TGTGCCAGCAGCGTAGCCCCTAGCACCTTGGGGGAGACCCAGTACTTC
cdr3_aa: CASSVAPSTLGETQYF

d_call: .
j_call: TRBJ1-1
v_call: TRBV19
clone_size: .
cdr3_nt: TGTGCCAGTAGATCCCCCGGAGGAGCTAACACTGAAGCTTTCTTT
cdr3_aa: CASRSPGGANTEAFF

d_call: TRBD1
j_call: TRBJ1-1
v_call: TRBV29-1
clone_size: .
cdr3_nt: TGCAGCGTGCGGACAGGGTTGTCGGGCACTGAAGCTTTCTTT
cdr3_aa: CSVRTGLSGTEAFF

d_call: TRBD2
j_call: TRBJ2-1
v_call: TRBV7-8
clone_size: .
cdr3_nt: TGTGCCAGCAGCCGGACGAGGACTAGTAACAATGAGCAGTTCTTC
cdr3_aa: CASSRTRTSNNEQFF

d_call: TRBD2
j_call: TRBJ2-7
v_call: TRBV28
clone_size: .
cdr3_nt: TGTGCCAGCAGCGCTCGGACTAGCGGGATCTACGAGCAGTACTTC
cdr3_aa: CASSARTSGIYEQYF

d_call: TRBD1
j_call: TRBJ2-7
v_call: TRBV29-1
clone_size: .
cdr3_nt: TGCAGCGTTGAAATACGACGGACAGGGAAGCCCGACGAGCAGTACTTC
cdr3_aa: CSVEIRRTGKPDEQYF

d_call: TRBD1
j_call: TRBJ2-7
v_call: TRBV27
clone_size: few
cdr3_nt: TGTGCCAGCAGCGACAGGGAGCAATACTACGAGCAGTACTTC
cdr3_aa: CASSDREQYYEQYF

d_call: .
j_call: TRBJ1-1
v_call: TRBV30
clone_size: .
cdr3_nt: TGTGCCTGGACCCCCATTAACGTGGGGGGAACTGAAGCTTTCTTT
cdr3_aa: CAWTPINVGGTEAFF

d_call: TRBD2
j_call: TRBJ2-7
v_call: TRBV11-2
clone_size: few
cdr3_nt: TGTGCCAGCAGACTAGCGGGTGCCTACGAGCAGTACTTC
cdr3_aa: CASRLAGAYEQYF